The present entry profiles one TCR beta chain with its context. Its antigen is unknown. This record belongs to a study of CXCR3-negative and CXCR3-positive naive CD8 T cells. The length of the CDR3 is 16 residues. Germline assignment: CDR1 MNHNY and CDR2 SVGAGI (reference sequence). The authors prepared UMI-labeled TRB cDNA libraries by 5' RACE. From the 5' RACE reads, TCRdb lists one entry per CDR3 protein and no DNA. The clone table shows some 130,000 distinct CDR3 sequences, with the ten largest holding approximately 0.29%. Points from the study as a whole: Higher TRB CDR3 hydrophobicity marked CXCR3-positive naive cells relative to CXCR3-negative naive cells.

The sequence was obtained from a human donor in good health. Some clones in this sample may be carry-over from other donors' samples. Sample: naive CXCR3- CD8+ T cells from blood. Documented subset: CD45RO-CCR7+CD27+CD95- naive CD8+ T cells lacking CXCR3 (TNR3-). The rearrangement links TRBV6-6 to TRBJ2-5; the TCRdb call, TRBD1, lacks DNA for checking. Here the CDR3 reads CASSYRARAPQETQYF.